This TCR beta chain derives from a study of CD8 T cells in Susac syndrome. Germline V CDR1 and CDR2: MGHDK, SYGVNS. The CDR3 length is 11 residues. V was shortened by 0 bases and J by 14 bases, with 10 bases between the two germline ends. An amount of RNA that ranged from roughly 0.45 to 1 ug was reverse transcribed with random hexamers. The CDR3 of TCR beta was amplified by immunoSEQ multiplex PCR across 54 Vbeta and 13 Jbeta. TCRdb recomputed calls from the immunoSEQ multiplex PCR reads with MiXCR, one row per CDR3 protein. Seen here are roughly 200,000 distinct CDR3 sequences, about 95% observed once, and the top ten hold about 0.16%. Sequencing of TCR beta was performed on blood CD8+ T cells and on blood CD4+ T cells.

Material for sequencing was CD8+ T cells from PBMCs. This TCR came from a human donor with multiple sclerosis. This chain connects TRBV25-1 to TRBJ1-1; no reliable D call. The CDR3 sequence is CASSEYEGVFF. The DNA of the CDR3 is TGTGCCAGCAGTGAATATGAGGGTGTATTCTTT.